These 13 T cell receptor beta chains were all obtained from the same sample, sequenced in a study of blood T cell repertoires in COVID-19. The method was immunoSEQ multiplex PCR; TCRdb's version includes in-frame clones alone and lacks a portion of them. This sample has hundreds of thousands of clones; 75% to 90% occur once, and the top ten carry 1% to 1.3%. Sequencing was performed on PBMCs or T cells enriched from blood (not recorded which). The receptors were sampled from a man in his thirties or forties who had recovered from COVID-19.

The chain joins TRBV19 to TRBJ1-2; D might be TRBD1 (6 bases). V lost 5 bases and J lost 1, with 17 bases in between. Germline V gives CDR1 LNHDA, CDR2 SQIVND (reference sequence). CDR3 length: 16 residues. CDR3 sequence reads: CASSALFQGRNYGYTF. The CDR3, as DNA: TGTGCCAGTAGTGCACTTTTTCAGGGGCGTAACTATGGCTACACCTTC.

This clone showed up just once. This CDR3 is also generated by other DNA sequences in the sample. The rearrangement uses TRBV10-3 and TRBJ1-1; possible D gene TRBD1, 5 bases. This CDR3 comprises 12 residues. Germline CDR1 ENHRY, CDR2 SYGVKD. V was clipped by 4 bases and J by 5 bases, with 8 bases between them. In nucleotides, the CDR3 is TGTGCCATCAGTGGGGGGGGGACTGAAGCTTTCTTT. This sequence encodes CAISGGGTEAFF.

This sequence joins TRBV12-5 and TRBJ1-5, with D tentatively TRBD1 (5 bases). The CDR3 runs to 13 residues. Per the germline V gene, CDR1 is LGHNT and CDR2 is FRNRAP. Deletions cut 6 bases from V and 5 bases from J, with 11 bases between. In DNA, the CDR3 is TGTGCTAGTGGCCTCGGGGGACATCAGCCCCAGCATTTT. Amino acid sequence: CASGLGGHQPQHF.

The rearrangement uses TRBV9 and TRBJ2-1; 12 bases are a match to TRBD2. The CDR3 extends over 13 amino acids. V shed 6 bases and J 9 bases; nucleotides not matched to a gene: 4. CDR1 SGDLS and CDR2 YYNGEE come from the germline V gene. CDR3 bases: TGTGCCAGCACGACTAGCGGGAGTCCTGAGCAGTTCTTC. Translation gives CASTTSGSPEQFF.

In DNA, the CDR3 is TGTGCCAGCTCACCCCGGAGAGACTCCTACAATGAGCAGTTCTTC. It is translated as CASSPRRDSYNEQFF. This chain uses TRBV18 with TRBJ2-1; D is undetermined. Germline CDR1 KGHSH, CDR2 LQKENI. The ends were cut back, 3 bases at V and 0 bases at J, with 9 bases in the middle. The CDR3 covers 15 residues.

Here the CDR3 DNA reads TGTGCCTGGAGACTAGCGGGAGGATACGAGCAGTACTTC. This sequence encodes CAWRLAGGYEQYF. The J gene is TRBJ2-7, the V gene TRBV30; 12 positions agree with TRBD2. The germline gives CDR1 GTSNPN, CDR2 SVGIG (reference sequence). This CDR3 has 13 residues. V gave up 3 bases and J gave up 4 bases; unmatched junction bases: 1.

The J gene is TRBJ2-3, the V gene TRBV19; 7 positions match TRBD2. The V and J ends lost 8 bases and 4 bases, in that order; junction bases with no gene match: 9. Germline V CDR1 and CDR2: LNHDA, SQIVND (reference sequence). This CDR3 has 14 residues. The CDR3 here is CASEAGSRADTQYF. The CDR3 nucleotides read TGTGCCAGTGAAGCGGGGTCACGGGCAGATACGCAGTATTTT.

The chain has TRBV4-1 and TRBJ2-3; unclear D gene. The CDR3 has 15 amino acids. Deletions cut 6 bases from V and 3 bases from J, with 16 bases between. Looked up from germline, CDR1 is MGHRA and CDR2 is YSYEKL. DNA of the CDR3: TGCGCCAGCAGTCCGGATCGCAGGTCTACAGATACGCAGTATTTT. Protein sequence: CASSPDRRSTDTQYF.

The genes are TRBV28 and TRBJ2-3, with 7 bases identical to TRBD2. After removal of 7 bases from V and 4 bases from J, the junction contained 8 bases not matched to a gene. The CDR3 extends over 14 amino acids. Germline V gene data show CDR1 as MDHEN and CDR2 as SYDVKM. CDR3 sequence reads: CASTSGGPADTQYF. The CDR3 nucleotides are TGTGCCAGCACCTCGGGGGGACCCGCAGATACGCAGTATTTT. Supplemented by reference TRBV28 and TRBJ2-3, the full variable domain reads DVKVTQSSRYLVKRTGEKVFLECVQDMDHENMFWYRQDPGLGLRLIYFSYDVKMKEKGDIPEGYSVSREKKERFSLILESASTNQTSMYLCASTSGGPADTQYFGPGTRLTVL.

The CDR3 loop reads CASSLGGTGRQYEKLFF. The CDR3 DNA reads as TGTGCCAGCAGCTTAGGCGGGACAGGGAGACAATATGAAAAACTGTTTTTT. V gene TRBV13 combines with J gene TRBJ1-4; 9 positions agree with TRBD1. The CDR3 is 17 amino acids. V lost 0 bases and J lost 6; bases outside the gene matches: 8. Germline values: CDR1 PRHDT, CDR2 FYEKMQ (reference sequence). The complete variable domain, with remaining parts taken from reference TRBV13 and TRBJ1-4, reads AAGVIQSPRHLIKEKRETATLKCYPIPRHDTVYWYQQGPGQDPQFLISFYEKMQSDKGSIPDRFSAQQFSDYHSELNMSSLELGDSALYFCASSLGGTGRQYEKLFFGSGTQLSVL.

This chain uses TRBV21-1 with TRBJ1-2; TRBD1 was called by the table and not checked on the DNA. TRBV21-1 is termed a pseudogene. This CDR3 spans 15 amino acids. CDR3 residues: CASSNDRWDFYGYTF. In DNA form, the CDR3 reads TGTGCCAGCAGCAATGACAGATGGGATTTCTATGGCTACACCTTC.

This rearrangement joins TRBV4-1 to TRBJ1-1; unclear D gene. Trimming left V 0 bases short and J 6 bases short, with 5 bases between. The CDR3 contains 12 residues. The germline V gene has CDR1 MGHRA and CDR2 YSYEKL. Written as DNA, the CDR3 is TGCGCCAGCAGCCAAGATCTTTCTGAAGCTTTCTTT. Protein product: CASSQDLSEAFF.

As to this clone: In the same sample, other DNA sequences code for this CDR3. The gene calls are TRBV5-1 and TRBJ2-7; 7 bases match TRBD2. The CDR3 is 14 residues long. J lost 0 bases, V lost 2 bases, and 2 bases had no gene match. Germline loops: CDR1 SGHRS, CDR2 YFSETQ. This chain's CDR3 is CASSFGGSSYEQYF. Written as DNA, the CDR3 is TGCGCCAGCAGCTTCGGCGGGAGCTCCTACGAGCAGTACTTC.